This TCR beta chain was recorded in a study of cytomegalovirus exposure and HLA in healthy donors. Overall study: Unique TCRs numbering approximately 81 million, obtained from HLA-typed donors, made up an early data release.

Study conclusions and caveats: Presence/absence analysis assumed near-uniform sequencing depth across donors. Accurate HLA-A and HLA-B prediction from TCR beta sequences was reported for most subjects. The study carried out a later analysis of TCR beta sequences. It associated some 18,000 of them with specific HLA alleles at a false discovery rate of 0.05.

Primers: 60 Vbeta forward and 13 Jbeta reverse. Produced via immunoSEQ multiplex PCR; TCRdb's table is partial and in-frame only. Altogether 200,000 to 250,000 clones are present, 82% being singletons, with the ten largest covering around 5.7%. Concerning this clone itself: Its matching antigen is unknown.

This CDR3 region has 15 residues. In germline, CDR1 is SNHLY, CDR2 FYNNEI. After removal of 1 base from V and 6 bases from J, the junction contained 9 bases not matched to a gene. The sequencing sample was made of PBMCs. The receptor was isolated from a woman between 40 and 55 years old in good health and CMV-seropositive. V gene TRBV2 combines with J gene TRBJ2-7; 7 positions agree with TRBD2. The CDR3, as DNA: TGTGCCAGCAGTGAAGATCTAGCGGCCCGACCCGAGCAGTACTTC. This translates into CASSEDLAARPEQYF.